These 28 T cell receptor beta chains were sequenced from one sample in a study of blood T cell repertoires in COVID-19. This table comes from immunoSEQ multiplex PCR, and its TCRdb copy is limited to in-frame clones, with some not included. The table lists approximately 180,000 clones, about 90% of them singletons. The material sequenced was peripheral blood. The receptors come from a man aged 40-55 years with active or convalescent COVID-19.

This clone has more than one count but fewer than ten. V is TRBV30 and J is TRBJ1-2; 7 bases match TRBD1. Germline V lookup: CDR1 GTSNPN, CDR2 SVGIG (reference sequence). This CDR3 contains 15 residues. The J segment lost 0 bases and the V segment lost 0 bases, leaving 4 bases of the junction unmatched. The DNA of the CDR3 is TGTGCCTGGAGTGTCAGGGGGTCCTCTAACTATGGCTACACCTTC. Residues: CAWSVRGSSNYGYTF.

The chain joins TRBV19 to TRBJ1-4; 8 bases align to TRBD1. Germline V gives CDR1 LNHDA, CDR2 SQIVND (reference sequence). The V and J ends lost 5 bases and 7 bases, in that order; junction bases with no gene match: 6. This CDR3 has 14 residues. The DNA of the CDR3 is TGTGCCAGTAGTGGCGGACAGGGATCTGAAAAACTGTTTTTT. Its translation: CASSGGQGSEKLFF.

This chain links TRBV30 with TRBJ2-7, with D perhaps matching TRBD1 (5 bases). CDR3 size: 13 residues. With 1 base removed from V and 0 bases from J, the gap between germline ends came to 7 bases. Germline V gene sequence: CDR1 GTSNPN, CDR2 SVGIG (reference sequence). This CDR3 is CAWSGGSSYEQYF. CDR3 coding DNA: TGTGCCTGGAGTGGGGGCTCCTCCTACGAGCAGTACTTC.

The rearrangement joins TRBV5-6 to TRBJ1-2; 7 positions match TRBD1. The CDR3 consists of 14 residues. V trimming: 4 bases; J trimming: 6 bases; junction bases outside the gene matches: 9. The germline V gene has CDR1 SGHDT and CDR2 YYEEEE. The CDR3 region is CASSTPTGLDGYTF. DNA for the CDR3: TGTGCCAGCAGCACGCCGACAGGGTTGGATGGCTACACCTTC.

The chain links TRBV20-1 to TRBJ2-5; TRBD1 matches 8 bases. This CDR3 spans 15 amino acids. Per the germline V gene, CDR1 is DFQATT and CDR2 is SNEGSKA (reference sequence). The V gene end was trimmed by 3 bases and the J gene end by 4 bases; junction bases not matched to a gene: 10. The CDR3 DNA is TGCAGTGCTAGTGCCTGGACAGGGTTTAGAGAGACCCAGTACTTC. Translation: CSASAWTGFRETQYF.

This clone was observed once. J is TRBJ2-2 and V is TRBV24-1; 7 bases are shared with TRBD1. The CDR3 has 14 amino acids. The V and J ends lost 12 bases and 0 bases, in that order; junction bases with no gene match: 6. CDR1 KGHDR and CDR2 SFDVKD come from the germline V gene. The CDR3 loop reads CASGGTANTGELFF. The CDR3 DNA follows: TGTGCCTCCGGTGGGACAGCGAACACCGGGGAGCTGTTTTTT.

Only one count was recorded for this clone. The CDR3 DNA sequence: TGTGCCAGCAGCTTAGGGGGACAGTTCTACGAGCAGTACTTC. Translation: CASSLGGQFYEQYF. The V and J genes are TRBV5-5 and TRBJ2-7; 7 nucleotides agree with TRBD1. This CDR3 has 14 residues. The V and J ends lost 2 bases and 3 bases, in that order; junction bases with no gene match: 5. CDR1 is SGHKS and CDR2 is YYEKEE in the germline V gene (reference sequence).

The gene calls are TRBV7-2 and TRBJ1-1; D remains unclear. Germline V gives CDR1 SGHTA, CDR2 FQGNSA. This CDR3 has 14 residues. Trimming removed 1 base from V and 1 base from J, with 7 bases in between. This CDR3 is CASSLEEANTEAFF. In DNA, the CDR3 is TGTGCCAGCAGCTTAGAAGAGGCGAACACTGAAGCTTTCTTT.

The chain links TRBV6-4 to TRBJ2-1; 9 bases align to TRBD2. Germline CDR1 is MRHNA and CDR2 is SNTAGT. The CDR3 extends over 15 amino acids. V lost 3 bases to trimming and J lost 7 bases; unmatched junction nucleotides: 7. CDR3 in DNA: TGTGCCAGCAGTGAAATAGCGGGGGCGCCGAATGAGCAGTTCTTC. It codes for CASSEIAGAPNEQFF.

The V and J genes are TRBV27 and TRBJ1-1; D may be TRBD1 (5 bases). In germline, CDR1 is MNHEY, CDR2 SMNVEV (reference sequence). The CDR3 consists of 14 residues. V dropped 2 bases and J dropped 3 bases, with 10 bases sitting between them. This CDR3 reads CASSLGGEHTEAFF. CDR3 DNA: TGTGCCAGCAGTTTAGGGGGGGAGCACACTGAAGCTTTCTTT.

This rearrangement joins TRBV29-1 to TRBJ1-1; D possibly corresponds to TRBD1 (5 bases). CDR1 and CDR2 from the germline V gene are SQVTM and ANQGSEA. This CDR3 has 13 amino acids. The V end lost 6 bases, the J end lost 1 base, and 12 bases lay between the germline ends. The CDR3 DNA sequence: TGCAGCGTGCGGCGGGACCAGAACACTGAAGCTTTCTTT. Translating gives CSVRRDQNTEAFF.

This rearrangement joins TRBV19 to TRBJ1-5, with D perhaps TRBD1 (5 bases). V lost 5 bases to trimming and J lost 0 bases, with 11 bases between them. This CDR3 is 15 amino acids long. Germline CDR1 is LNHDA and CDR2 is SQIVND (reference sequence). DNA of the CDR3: TGTGCCAGTAGTTCGCACCAGGGTAGCAATCAGCCCCAGCATTTT. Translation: CASSSHQGSNQPQHF.

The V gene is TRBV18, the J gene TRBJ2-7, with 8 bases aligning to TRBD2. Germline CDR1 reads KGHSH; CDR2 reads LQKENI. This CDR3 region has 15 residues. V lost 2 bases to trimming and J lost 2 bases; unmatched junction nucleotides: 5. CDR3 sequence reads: CASSPGTGGPYEQYF. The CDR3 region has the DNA TGTGCCAGCTCACCAGGAACGGGGGGGCCCTACGAGCAGTACTTC.

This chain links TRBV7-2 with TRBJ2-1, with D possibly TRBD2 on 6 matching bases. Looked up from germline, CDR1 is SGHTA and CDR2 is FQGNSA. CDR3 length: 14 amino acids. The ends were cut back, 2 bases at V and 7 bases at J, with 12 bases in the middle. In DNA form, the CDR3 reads TGTGCCAGCAGCTTATGGGGGGATAAAAATGAGCAGTTCTTC. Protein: CASSLWGDKNEQFF.

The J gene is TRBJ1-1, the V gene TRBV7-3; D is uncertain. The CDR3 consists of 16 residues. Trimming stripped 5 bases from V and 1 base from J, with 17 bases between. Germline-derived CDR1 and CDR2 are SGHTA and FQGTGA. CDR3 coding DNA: TGTGCCAGCAGCCTCTACGGGGTAGGCCGGAACACTGAAGCTTTCTTT. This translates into CASSLYGVGRNTEAFF. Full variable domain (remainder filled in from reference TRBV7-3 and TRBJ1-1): GAGVSQTPSNKVTEKGKYVELRCDPISGHTALYWYRQSLGQGPEFLIYFQGTGAADDSGLPNDRFFAVRPEGSVSTLKIQRTERGDSAVYLCASSLYGVGRNTEAFFGQGTRLTVV.

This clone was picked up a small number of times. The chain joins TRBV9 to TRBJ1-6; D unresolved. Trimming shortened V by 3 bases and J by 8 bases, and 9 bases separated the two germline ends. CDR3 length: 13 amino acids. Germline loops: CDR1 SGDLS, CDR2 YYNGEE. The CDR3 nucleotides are TGTGCCAGCAGCGAAATTTTAGATTCACCCCTCCACTTT. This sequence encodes CASSEILDSPLHF.

The CDR3 spells CASSNSGVGGYTF. The CDR3 DNA reads as TGTGCCAGCAGTAACAGCGGGGTCGGTGGCTACACCTTC. This sequence joins TRBV27 and TRBJ1-2, with unresolved D. V was trimmed by 5 bases and J by 7 bases, leaving 14 bases between them. In germline, CDR1 is MNHEY, CDR2 SMNVEV (reference sequence). The length of the CDR3 is 13 residues.

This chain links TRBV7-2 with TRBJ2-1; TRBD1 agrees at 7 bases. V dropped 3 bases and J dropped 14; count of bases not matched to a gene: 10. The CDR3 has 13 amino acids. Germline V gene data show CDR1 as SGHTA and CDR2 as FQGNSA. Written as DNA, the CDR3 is TGTGCCAGCAGCTTTCAACTGGGACAGAAAAAGTTCTTC. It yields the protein CASSFQLGQKKFF.

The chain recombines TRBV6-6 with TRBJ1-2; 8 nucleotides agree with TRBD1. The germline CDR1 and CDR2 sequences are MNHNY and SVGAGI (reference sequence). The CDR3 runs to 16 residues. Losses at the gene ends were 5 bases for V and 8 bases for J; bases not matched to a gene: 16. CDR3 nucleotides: TGTGCCAGCAGTAAACTACAGGGGGAGGCCTTTCGAGGCTACACCTTC. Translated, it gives CASSKLQGEAFRGYTF.

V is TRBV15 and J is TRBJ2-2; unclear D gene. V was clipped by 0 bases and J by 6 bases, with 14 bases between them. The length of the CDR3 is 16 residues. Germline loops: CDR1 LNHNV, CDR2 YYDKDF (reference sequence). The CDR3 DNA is TGTGCCACCAGCAGAGAAGGAGAGACGCGGCCCGGGGAGCTGTTTTTT. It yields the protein CATSREGETRPGELFF.

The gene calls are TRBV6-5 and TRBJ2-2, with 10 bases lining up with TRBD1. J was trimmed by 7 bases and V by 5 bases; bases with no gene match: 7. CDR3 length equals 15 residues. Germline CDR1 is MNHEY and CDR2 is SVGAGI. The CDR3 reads CASSRTGGAIGELFF. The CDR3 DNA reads TGTGCCAGCAGTAGGACAGGGGGGGCCATCGGGGAGCTGTTTTTT.

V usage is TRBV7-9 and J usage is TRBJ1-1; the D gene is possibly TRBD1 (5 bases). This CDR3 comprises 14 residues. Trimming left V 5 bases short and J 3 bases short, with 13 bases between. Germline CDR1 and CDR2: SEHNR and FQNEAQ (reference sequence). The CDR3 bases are TGTGCCAGCAGCGTAGAGGGGTTATACACTGAAGCTTTCTTT. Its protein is CASSVEGLYTEAFF.

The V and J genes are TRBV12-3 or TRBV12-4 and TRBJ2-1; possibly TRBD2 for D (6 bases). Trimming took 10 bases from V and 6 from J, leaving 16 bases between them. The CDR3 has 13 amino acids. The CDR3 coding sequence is TGTGCCATCAACTCCGGGACTTCCAATGAGCAGTTCTTC. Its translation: CAINSGTSNEQFF.

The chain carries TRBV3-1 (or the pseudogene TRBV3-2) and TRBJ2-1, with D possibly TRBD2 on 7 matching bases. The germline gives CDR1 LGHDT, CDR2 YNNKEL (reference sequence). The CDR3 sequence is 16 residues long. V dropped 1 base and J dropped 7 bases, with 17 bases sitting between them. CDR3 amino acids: CASSQGAGATGNEQFF. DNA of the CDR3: TGTGCCAGCAGCCAAGGGGCGGGGGCCACGGGGAATGAGCAGTTCTTC.

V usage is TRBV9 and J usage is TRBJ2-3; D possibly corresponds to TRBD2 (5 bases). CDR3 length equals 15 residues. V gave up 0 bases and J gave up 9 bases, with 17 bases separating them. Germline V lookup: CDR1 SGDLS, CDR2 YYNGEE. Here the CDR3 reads CASSVELGSSRTQYF. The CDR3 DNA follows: TGTGCCAGCAGCGTAGAACTAGGTTCCTCGAGGACGCAGTATTTT.

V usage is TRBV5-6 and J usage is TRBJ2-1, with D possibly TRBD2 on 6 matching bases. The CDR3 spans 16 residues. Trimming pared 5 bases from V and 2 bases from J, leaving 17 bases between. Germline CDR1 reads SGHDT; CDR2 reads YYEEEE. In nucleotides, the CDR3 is TGTGCCAGCAGTCGGGCGGGGCTCTCGACCTACAATGAGCAGTTCTTC. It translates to CASSRAGLSTYNEQFF. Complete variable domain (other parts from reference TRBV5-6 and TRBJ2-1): DAGVTQSPTHLIKTRGQQVTLRCSPKSGHDTVSWYQQALGQGPQFIFQYYEEEERQRGNFPDRFSGHQFPNYSSELNVNALLLGDSALYLCASSRAGLSTYNEQFFGPGTRLTVL.

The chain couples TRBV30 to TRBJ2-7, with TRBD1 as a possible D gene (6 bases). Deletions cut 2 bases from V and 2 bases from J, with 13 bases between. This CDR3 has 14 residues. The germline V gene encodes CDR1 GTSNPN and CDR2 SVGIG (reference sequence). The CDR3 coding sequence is TGTGCCTGGAGTCTCGACCCAGGGGCCTACGAGCAGTACTTC. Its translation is CAWSLDPGAYEQYF. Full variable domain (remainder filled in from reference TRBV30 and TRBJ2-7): SQTIHQWPATLVQPVGSPLSLECTVEGTSNPNLYWYRQAAGRGLQLLFYSVGIGQISSEVPQNLSASRPQDRQFILSSKKLLLSDSGFYLCAWSLDPGAYEQYFGPGTRLTVT.

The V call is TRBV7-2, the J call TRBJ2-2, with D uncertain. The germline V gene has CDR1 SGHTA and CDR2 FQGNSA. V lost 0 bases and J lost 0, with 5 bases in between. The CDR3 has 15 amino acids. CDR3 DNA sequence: TGTGCCAGCAGCTTAGCCCCAACGAACACCGGGGAGCTGTTTTTT. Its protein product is CASSLAPTNTGELFF. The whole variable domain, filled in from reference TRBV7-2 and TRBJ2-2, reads GAGVSQSPSNKVTEKGKDVELRCDPISGHTALYWYRQSLGQGLEFLIYFQGNSAPDKSGLPSDRFSAERTGGSVSTLTIQRTQQEDSAVYLCASSLAPTNTGELFFGEGSRLTVL.